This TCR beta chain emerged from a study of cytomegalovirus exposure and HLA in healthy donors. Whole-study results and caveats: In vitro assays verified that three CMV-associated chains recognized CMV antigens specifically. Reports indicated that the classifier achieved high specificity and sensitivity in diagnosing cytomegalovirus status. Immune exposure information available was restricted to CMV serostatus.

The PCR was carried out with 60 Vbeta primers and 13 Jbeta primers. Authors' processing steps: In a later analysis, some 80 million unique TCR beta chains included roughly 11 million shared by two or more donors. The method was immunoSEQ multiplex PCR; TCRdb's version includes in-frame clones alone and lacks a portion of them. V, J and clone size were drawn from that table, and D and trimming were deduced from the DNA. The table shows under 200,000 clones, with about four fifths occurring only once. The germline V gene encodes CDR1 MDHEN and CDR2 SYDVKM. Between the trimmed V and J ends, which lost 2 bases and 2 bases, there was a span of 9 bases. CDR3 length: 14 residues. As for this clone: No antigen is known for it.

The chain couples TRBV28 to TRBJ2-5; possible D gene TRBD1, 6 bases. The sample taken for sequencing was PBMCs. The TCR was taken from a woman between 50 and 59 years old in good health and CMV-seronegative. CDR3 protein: CASSLADRQETQYF. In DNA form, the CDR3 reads TGTGCCAGCAGTTTAGCGGACAGACAAGAGACCCAGTACTTC.